These T cell receptor beta chains were read from a single sample in a study of beta chain features in type 1 diabetes. The data were produced by immunoSEQ multiplex PCR, yet TCRdb's version contains in-frame clones alone and is incomplete. The data contain more than 300,000 clones, over 8.5% of them singletons. Specimen: central memory CD4+ T cells from blood. Receptors were obtained from a man under 40 with type 1 diabetes. Each CDR3 is given with its conserved first and last residue. Fields, in order: V gene, D gene, J gene, clone size, CDR3 DNA, CDR3 protein. The D gene is left open where the match is weak. Clone size is given for some rows only: seen once, a few or many times, or a class if the clone is expanded.

V: TRBV4-2
D: .
J: TRBJ2-7
size: .
DNA: TGTGCCAGCAGCCCGGGAGATGGGTCCTACGAGCAGTACTTC
CDR3: CASSPGDGSYEQYF

V: TRBV27
D: .
J: TRBJ1-2
size: few
DNA: TGTGCCAGCAGACGAGGGGACCTATCAGGTGGCTACACCTTC
CDR3: CASRRGDLSGGYTF

V: TRBV5-4
D: .
J: TRBJ1-1
size: few
DNA: TGTGCCAGCAGCGCCGCAGAGAACACTGAAGCTTTCTTT
CDR3: CASSAAENTEAFF

V: TRBV6-5
D: TRBD1
J: TRBJ2-7
size: .
DNA: TGTGCCAGCAGTTACGTGGGACAGGGGGCCTACGAGCAGTACTTC
CDR3: CASSYVGQGAYEQYF

V: TRBV28
D: TRBD2
J: TRBJ2-1
size: .
DNA: TGTGCCAGCAGTTTATCTGGACTAGCGGGAGGGTCCTACAATGAGCAGTTCTTC
CDR3: CASSLSGLAGGSYNEQFF

V: TRBV2
D: TRBD2
J: TRBJ2-1
size: few
DNA: TGTGCCAGCAGCGGGCGGGTAGCTAGCGGCAATGAGCAGTTCTTC
CDR3: CASSGRVASGNEQFF

V: TRBV30
D: .
J: TRBJ1-4
size: few
DNA: TGTGCCTGGAGTAGAACAGCCTTCGATGAAAAACTGTTTTTT
CDR3: CAWSRTAFDEKLFF

V: TRBV6-6
D: .
J: TRBJ2-5
size: few
DNA: TGTGCCAGCAGTCGTCAAGAGGGAAAGGAGACCCAGTACTTC
CDR3: CASSRQEGKETQYF

V: TRBV6-5
D: .
J: TRBJ2-1
size: few
DNA: TGTGCCAGCAGTTTTCAGGGGCTGAAGAATGAGCAGTTCTTC
CDR3: CASSFQGLKNEQFF

V: TRBV11-2
D: TRBD2
J: TRBJ2-7
size: few
DNA: TGTGCCAGCAGCCCAGATGGGCGGGAGGGCGTGGACGAGCAGTACTTC
CDR3: CASSPDGREGVDEQYF

V: TRBV4-3
D: .
J: TRBJ1-2
size: few
DNA: TGCGCCAGCAGCCTGGAGGGGACCTATGGCTACACCTTC
CDR3: CASSLEGTYGYTF

V: TRBV6-5
D: .
J: TRBJ2-6
size: few
DNA: TGTGCCAGCAGTTATGCCGGGACACGGGTCCTGACTTTC
CDR3: CASSYAGTRVLTF

V: TRBV5-1
D: .
J: TRBJ1-2
size: .
DNA: TGCGCCAGCAGCTCAGGGGACGACTACCATGGCTACACCTTC
CDR3: CASSSGDDYHGYTF

V: TRBV18
D: TRBD1
J: TRBJ1-5
size: few
DNA: TGTGCCAGCTCACCAGCCGGGGACAGAGCCAATCAGCCCCAGCATTTT
CDR3: CASSPAGDRANQPQHF

V: TRBV5-1
D: TRBD2
J: TRBJ2-7
size: .
DNA: TGCGCCAGCAGCTTGACGGGACTAGCGGGAATGGGCGAGCAGTACTTC
CDR3: CASSLTGLAGMGEQYF

V: TRBV30
D: .
J: TRBJ2-7
size: .
DNA: TGTGCCTGGAGTGTAACGACAGGCAACTACGAGCAGTACTTC
CDR3: CAWSVTTGNYEQYF

V: TRBV5-4
D: TRBD2
J: TRBJ2-7
size: few
DNA: TGTGCCAGCAGCTCAAGTCTAAGGACTAGCGGGAGAGTCGAGCAGTACTTC
CDR3: CASSSSLRTSGRVEQYF

V: TRBV6-5
D: TRBD2
J: TRBJ2-1
size: few
DNA: TGTGCCAGCAGTTATCGCGGGACTAGCGGTAATGAGCAGTTCTTC
CDR3: CASSYRGTSGNEQFF

V: TRBV7-3
D: .
J: TRBJ1-4
size: .
DNA: TGTGCCAGCAGCCCAGGGAGGGTACGGGATGAAAAACTGTTTTTT
CDR3: CASSPGRVRDEKLFF

V: TRBV18
D: .
J: TRBJ2-5
size: many
DNA: TGTGCCAGCTCCCCGGGACAAGAGACCCAGTACTTC
CDR3: CASSPGQETQYF

V: TRBV27
D: TRBD1
J: TRBJ1-1
size: few
DNA: TGTGCCAGCAGTCTTGGGACAGGGGGCGCCCGGAGCACTGAAGCTTTCTTT
CDR3: CASSLGTGGARSTEAFF

V: TRBV18
D: .
J: TRBJ2-3
size: .
DNA: TGTGCCAGCTCACCACCGGATGTTGGGGCGCGGGGTACGCAGTATTTT
CDR3: CASSPPDVGARGTQYF

V: TRBV7-2
D: .
J: TRBJ1-1
size: few
DNA: TGTGCCAGCAATGCGGGGGGGAGGACTGAAGCTTTCTTT
CDR3: CASNAGGRTEAFF

V: TRBV15
D: .
J: TRBJ2-6
size: many
DNA: TGTGCCACCAGCAGAGGGAGAAGAGGGGACGCTGGGGCCAACGTCCTGACTTTC
CDR3: CATSRGRRGDAGANVLTF

V: TRBV19
D: TRBD2
J: TRBJ2-7
size: .
DNA: TGTGCCAGTAGTCGGACTAGCGGGAGTGTTGAGCAGTACTTC
CDR3: CASSRTSGSVEQYF

V: TRBV6-1
D: .
J: TRBJ2-7
size: few
DNA: TGTGCCAGCAGTGAACACTACGAGCAGTACTTC
CDR3: CASSEHYEQYF

V: TRBV28
D: TRBD1
J: TRBJ2-7
size: .
DNA: TGTGCCAGCTTCACCCCCGGGACAGGGAACTACGAGCAGTACTTC
CDR3: CASFTPGTGNYEQYF

V: TRBV6-5
D: TRBD1
J: TRBJ1-1
size: few
DNA: TGTGCCAGCAGCCTCACGGGGGTTGGGACAGGAGCTTTCTTT
CDR3: CASSLTGVGTGAFF

V: TRBV6-6
D: TRBD2
J: TRBJ2-1
size: .
DNA: TGTGCCACCTTCCGACTAGCGGGAATGGGACCCAATGAGCAGTTCTTC
CDR3: CATFRLAGMGPNEQFF

V: TRBV2
D: .
J: TRBJ2-7
size: .
DNA: TGTGCCAGCAGAGCTGGGACTGCGGGGGAGCAGTACTTC
CDR3: CASRAGTAGEQYF

V: TRBV29-1
D: TRBD2
J: TRBJ2-5
size: .
DNA: TGCAGCGTAGATTGGACTAGCGGACAAGAGACCCAGTACTTC
CDR3: CSVDWTSGQETQYF

V: TRBV6-1
D: TRBD1
J: TRBJ1-2
size: few
DNA: TGTGCCAGCAGTGCCGGGACAGGGGGAGGGCGAGGATATGGCTACACCTTC
CDR3: CASSAGTGGGRGYGYTF

V: TRBV7-2
D: .
J: TRBJ2-1
size: few
DNA: TGTGCCAGCACAGAATACAATGAGCAGTTCTTC
CDR3: CASTEYNEQFF

V: TRBV27
D: .
J: TRBJ1-1
size: .
DNA: TGTGCCAGCAGTTTTTATCTGGGGAGCGCTGAAGCTTTCTTT
CDR3: CASSFYLGSAEAFF

V: TRBV28
D: .
J: TRBJ2-1
size: .
DNA: TGTGCCAGCAGCCCGGGTCAAATGGGTGAGCAGTTCTTC
CDR3: CASSPGQMGEQFF

V: TRBV11-2
D: .
J: TRBJ1-1
size: .
DNA: TGTGCCAGCAGCTTCCGAAGGAACACTGAAGCTTTCTTT
CDR3: CASSFRRNTEAFF

V: TRBV7-2
D: .
J: TRBJ2-3
size: few
DNA: TGTGCCAGCAGCGCCTTCCGGGGACAAAACACAGATACGCAGTATTTT
CDR3: CASSAFRGQNTDTQYF

V: TRBV7-2
D: .
J: TRBJ2-2
size: .
DNA: TGTGCCAGCAGCAAAGTACGGGATAGGGGCACCGGGGAGCTGTTTTTT
CDR3: CASSKVRDRGTGELFF

V: TRBV9
D: TRBD2
J: TRBJ2-4
size: .
DNA: TGTGCCAGCAGCGTAGCGCCAGCGGGAGGGCCAGAAAACATTCAGTACTTC
CDR3: CASSVAPAGGPENIQYF

V: TRBV2
D: TRBD1
J: TRBJ2-7
size: .
DNA: TGTGCCAGCAATAGACAGGGCTACGAGCAGTACTTC
CDR3: CASNRQGYEQYF

V: TRBV7-2
D: TRBD2
J: TRBJ2-1
size: .
DNA: TGTGCCAGCAGCTTGAGGACTAGCGGAGCGGGGTTCGATGAGCAGTTCTTC
CDR3: CASSLRTSGAGFDEQFF

V: TRBV7-8
D: TRBD1
J: TRBJ1-5
size: .
DNA: TGTGCCAGCAGCCGGGACAGGAATAGCAATCAGCCCCAGCATTTT
CDR3: CASSRDRNSNQPQHF

V: TRBV7-9
D: .
J: TRBJ2-5
size: .
DNA: TGTGCCAGCAGCTTACAGGGACTTCAAGAGACCCAGTACTTC
CDR3: CASSLQGLQETQYF

V: TRBV7-9
D: .
J: TRBJ1-4
size: few
DNA: TGTGCCAGCAGCTTCGGGGACATAAGTGAAAAACTGTTTTTT
CDR3: CASSFGDISEKLFF

V: TRBV7-9
D: .
J: TRBJ1-1
size: few
DNA: TGTGCCAGCAGCTTAGCGATACAGGGTACTGAAGCTTTCTTT
CDR3: CASSLAIQGTEAFF

V: TRBV7-7
D: .
J: TRBJ2-5
size: .
DNA: TGTGCCAGCAGCTTTTCGGGGTTCCAAGAGACCCAGTACTTC
CDR3: CASSFSGFQETQYF

V: TRBV4-2
D: .
J: TRBJ2-1
size: .
DNA: TGTGCCAGCAGTCTAGCATTTCGAGAGAATGAGCAGTTCTTC
CDR3: CASSLAFRENEQFF

V: TRBV28
D: TRBD1
J: TRBJ1-2
size: few
DNA: TGTGCCAGCAGTATCCCAGGGGGGGGCTACACCTTC
CDR3: CASSIPGGGYTF

V: TRBV2
D: TRBD2
J: TRBJ2-5
size: .
DNA: TGTGCCAGCAGTGAAGGGGGGGGCCAAGAGACCCAGTACTTC
CDR3: CASSEGGGQETQYF

V: TRBV7-2
D: TRBD2
J: TRBJ2-3
size: .
DNA: TGTGCCAGCAGCTTCGATGGACTAGCGGGAGCTAATACGCAGTATTTT
CDR3: CASSFDGLAGANTQYF

V: TRBV6-1
D: .
J: TRBJ2-3
size: few
DNA: TGTGCCAGCAGTTACGACACGCAGTATTTT
CDR3: CASSYDTQYF

V: TRBV5-1
D: .
J: TRBJ2-1
size: few
DNA: TGCGCCAGCAGCAGCAATCAAGGGTTGAATGAGCAGTTCTTC
CDR3: CASSSNQGLNEQFF

V: TRBV18
D: .
J: TRBJ2-7
size: .
DNA: TGTGCCAGCTCACCTACCGGGACCTCCTACGAGCAGTACTTC
CDR3: CASSPTGTSYEQYF

V: TRBV13
D: TRBD1
J: TRBJ1-2
size: .
DNA: TGTGCCAGCAGCCACCGGGACAGGGGGCTCGATGGCTACACCTTC
CDR3: CASSHRDRGLDGYTF

V: TRBV28
D: .
J: TRBJ1-4
size: many
DNA: TGTGCCAGCAGTTTATGGGCGGGAAGGATCGAAAAACTGTTTTTT
CDR3: CASSLWAGRIEKLFF

V: TRBV7-2
D: .
J: TRBJ1-1
size: many
DNA: TGTGCCAGCAGCTTGGGTTGGGACACTGAAGCTTTCTTT
CDR3: CASSLGWDTEAFF

V: TRBV27
D: .
J: TRBJ1-6
size: .
DNA: TGTGCCAGCAGTCTGGGTATCGTGGCAGGTGGAAATTCACCCCTCCACTTT
CDR3: CASSLGIVAGGNSPLHF

V: TRBV18
D: TRBD2
J: TRBJ2-7
size: many
DNA: TGTGCCAGCTCAGATATGACTAGCGGGAGGTACGAGCAGTACTTC
CDR3: CASSDMTSGRYEQYF

V: TRBV6-6
D: TRBD2
J: TRBJ2-1
size: few
DNA: TGTGCCAGCAGACCCCCGGGGGGGTCCTACAATGAGCAGTTCTTC
CDR3: CASRPPGGSYNEQFF